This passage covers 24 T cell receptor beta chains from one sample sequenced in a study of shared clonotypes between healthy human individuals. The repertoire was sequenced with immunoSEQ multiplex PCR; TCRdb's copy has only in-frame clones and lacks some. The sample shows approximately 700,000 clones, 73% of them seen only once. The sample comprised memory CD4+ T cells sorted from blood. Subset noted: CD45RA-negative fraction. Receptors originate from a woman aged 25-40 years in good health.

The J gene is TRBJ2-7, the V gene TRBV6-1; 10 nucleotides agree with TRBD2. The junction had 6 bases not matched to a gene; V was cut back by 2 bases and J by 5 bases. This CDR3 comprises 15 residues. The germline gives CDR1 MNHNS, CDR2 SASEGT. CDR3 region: CASSEPGLASHEQYF. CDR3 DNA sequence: TGTGCCAGCAGTGAACCGGGACTAGCGTCCCACGAGCAGTACTTC.

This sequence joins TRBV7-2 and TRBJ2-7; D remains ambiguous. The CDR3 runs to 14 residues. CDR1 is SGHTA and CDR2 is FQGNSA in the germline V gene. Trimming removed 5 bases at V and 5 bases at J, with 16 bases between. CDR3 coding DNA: TGTGCCAGCAGCCCCGCTCTTCGGATAAACGAGCAGTACTTC. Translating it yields CASSPALRINEQYF.

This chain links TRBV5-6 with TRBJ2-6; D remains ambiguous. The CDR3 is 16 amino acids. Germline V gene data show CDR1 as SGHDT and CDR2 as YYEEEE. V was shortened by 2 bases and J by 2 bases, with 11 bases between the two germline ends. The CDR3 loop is CASSLVLGPGANVLTF. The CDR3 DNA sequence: TGTGCCAGCAGCTTAGTTCTTGGTCCTGGGGCCAACGTCCTGACTTTC. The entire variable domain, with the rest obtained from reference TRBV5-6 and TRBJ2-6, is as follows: DAGVTQSPTHLIKTRGQQVTLRCSPKSGHDTVSWYQQALGQGPQFIFQYYEEEERQRGNFPDRFSGHQFPNYSSELNVNALLLGDSALYLCASSLVLGPGANVLTFGAGSRLTVL.

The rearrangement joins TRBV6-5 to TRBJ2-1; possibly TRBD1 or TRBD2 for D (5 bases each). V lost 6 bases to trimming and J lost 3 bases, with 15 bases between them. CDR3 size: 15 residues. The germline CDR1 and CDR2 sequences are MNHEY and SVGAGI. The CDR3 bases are TGTGCCAGCAGATCCCCGGGACGGGGCTACAATGAGCAGTTCTTC. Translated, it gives CASRSPGRGYNEQFF.

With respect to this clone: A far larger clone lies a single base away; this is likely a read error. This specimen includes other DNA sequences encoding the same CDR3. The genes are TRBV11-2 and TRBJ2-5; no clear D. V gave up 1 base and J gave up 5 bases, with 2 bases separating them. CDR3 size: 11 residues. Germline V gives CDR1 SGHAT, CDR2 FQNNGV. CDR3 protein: CASSLGETQYF. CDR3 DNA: TGTGCCAGCAGCTTAGGGGAGACCCAGTACTTC.

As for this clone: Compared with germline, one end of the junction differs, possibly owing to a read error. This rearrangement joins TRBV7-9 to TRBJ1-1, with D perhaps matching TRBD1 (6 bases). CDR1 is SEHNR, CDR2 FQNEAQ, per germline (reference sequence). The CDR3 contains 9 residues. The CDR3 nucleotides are TGTGCCAGCAGCTCCCGGACAGAATTT. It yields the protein CASSSRTEF. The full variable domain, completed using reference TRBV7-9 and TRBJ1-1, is DTGVSQNPRHKITKRGQNVTFRCDPISEHNRLYWYRQTLGQGPEFLTYFQNEAQLEKSRLLSDRFSAERPKGSFSTLEIQRTEQGDSAMYLCASSSRTEFGQGTRLTVV.

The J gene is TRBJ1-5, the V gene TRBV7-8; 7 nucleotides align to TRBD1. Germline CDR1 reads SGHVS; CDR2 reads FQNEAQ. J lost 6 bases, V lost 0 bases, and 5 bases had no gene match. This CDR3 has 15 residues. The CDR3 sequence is CASSLADQGVQPQHF. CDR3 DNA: TGTGCCAGCAGCTTAGCGGACCAGGGGGTTCAGCCCCAGCATTTT.

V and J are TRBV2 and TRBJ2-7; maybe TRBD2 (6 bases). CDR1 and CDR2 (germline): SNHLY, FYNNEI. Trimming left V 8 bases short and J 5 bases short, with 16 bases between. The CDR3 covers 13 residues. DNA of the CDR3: TGTGCCAGCTCAAGGGCGGGGTTAAACGAGCAGTACTTC. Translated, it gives CASSRAGLNEQYF.

The CDR3 loop reads CASTGGYEQYF. The CDR3 DNA reads TGTGCCAGCACCGGGGGCTACGAGCAGTACTTC. The chain is built from TRBV2 and TRBJ2-7; weak D call: TRBD2 (6 bases). The CDR3 loop spans 11 amino acids. V shed 7 bases and J shed 3 bases, with 7 bases lying between them. The germline V gene has CDR1 SNHLY and CDR2 FYNNEI.

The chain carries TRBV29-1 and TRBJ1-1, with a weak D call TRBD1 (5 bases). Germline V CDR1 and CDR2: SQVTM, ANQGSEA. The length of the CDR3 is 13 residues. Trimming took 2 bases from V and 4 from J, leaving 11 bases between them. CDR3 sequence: CSVEFQGATEAFF. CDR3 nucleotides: TGCAGCGTTGAATTCCAAGGGGCCACTGAAGCTTTCTTT.

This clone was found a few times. CDR3 bases: TGTGCCAGCAGTTTGGGCTATTCGTTCACTGAAGCTTTCTTT. Amino acids: CASSLGYSFTEAFF. This chain links TRBV27 with TRBJ1-1; the D is unclear. The CDR3 is made up of 14 amino acids. V was cut by 3 bases and J by 4 bases, with 12 bases left in between. The germline V gene has CDR1 MNHEY and CDR2 SMNVEV (reference sequence).

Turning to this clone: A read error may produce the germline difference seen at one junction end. CDR3 residues: CASEGPVGGLF. The CDR3 nucleotides read TGTGCCTCCGAAGGGCCCGTCGGGGGGCTCTTT. The chain uses TRBV19 and TRBJ1-1, with TRBD1 as a possible D gene (6 bases). CDR3 length: 11 residues. CDR1 and CDR2 (germline): LNHDA, SQIVND (reference sequence).

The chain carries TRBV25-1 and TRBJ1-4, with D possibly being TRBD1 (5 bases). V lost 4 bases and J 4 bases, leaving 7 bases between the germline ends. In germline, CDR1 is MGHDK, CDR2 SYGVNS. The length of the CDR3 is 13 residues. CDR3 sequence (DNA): TGTGCCAGCAGTGGACAGTTTAATGAAAAACTGTTTTTT. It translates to CASSGQFNEKLFF.

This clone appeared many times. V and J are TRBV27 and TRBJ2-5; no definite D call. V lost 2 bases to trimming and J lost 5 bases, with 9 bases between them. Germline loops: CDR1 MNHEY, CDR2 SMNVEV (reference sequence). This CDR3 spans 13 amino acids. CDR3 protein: CASSLASYETQYF. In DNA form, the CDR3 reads TGTGCCAGCAGTTTAGCCAGTTACGAGACCCAGTACTTC.

CDR3 DNA sequence: TGTGCCAGCAGCGTCGGACTAGCGGGACAGTCGGATACGCAGTATTTT. This encodes CASSVGLAGQSDTQYF. The rearrangement links TRBV7-9 to TRBJ2-3; 12 bases agree with TRBD2. Losses at the gene ends were 5 bases for V and 6 bases for J; bases not matched to a gene: 9. Germline V gene lookup returns CDR1 SEHNR and CDR2 FQNEAQ (reference sequence). This CDR3 contains 16 residues.

The CDR3 DNA is TGTGCCAGCAGAGGGGGCTTCACCACAGATACGCAGTATTTT. Translating gives CASRGGFTTDTQYF. The V and J genes are TRBV2 and TRBJ2-3; TRBD1 matches 7 bases. CDR1 is SNHLY, CDR2 FYNNEI, per germline. The CDR3 has 14 amino acids. With V trimmed by 6 bases and J by 2 bases, 5 bases remained unmatched. The variable domain in full, with the rest retrieved from reference TRBV2 and TRBJ2-3, is EPEVTQTPSHQVTQMGQEVILRCVPISNHLYFYWYRQILGQKVEFLVSFYNNEISEKSEIFDDQFSVERPDGSNFTLKIRSTKLEDSAMYFCASRGGFTTDTQYFGPGTRLTVL.

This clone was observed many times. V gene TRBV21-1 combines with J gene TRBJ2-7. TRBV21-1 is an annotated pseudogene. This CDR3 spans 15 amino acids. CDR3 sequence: CASSSRKPPSYEQYF. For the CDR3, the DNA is TGTGCCAGCAGCTCCCGAAAACCACCCTCCTACGAGCAGTACTTC.

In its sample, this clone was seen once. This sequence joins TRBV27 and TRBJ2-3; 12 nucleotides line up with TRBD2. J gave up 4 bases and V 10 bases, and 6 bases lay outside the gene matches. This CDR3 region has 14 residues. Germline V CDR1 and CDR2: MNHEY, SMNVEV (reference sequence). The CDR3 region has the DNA TGTGCCACGAGACTAGCGGGAGTTTCAGATACGCAGTATTTT. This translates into CATRLAGVSDTQYF.

The CDR3: CASSSDRGSTEAFF. The CDR3 nucleotides are TGTGCCAGCAGCTCGGACAGGGGGAGTACTGAAGCTTTCTTT. The V call is TRBV7-9, the J call TRBJ1-1, with 10 bases that match TRBD1. The junction had 4 bases not matched to a gene; V was cut back by 4 bases and J by 5 bases. The CDR3 totals 14 residues. Germline CDR1 and CDR2: SEHNR and FQNEAQ (reference sequence). Looking up the rest from reference TRBV7-9 and TRBJ1-1 gives the full variable domain: DTGVSQNPRHKITKRGQNVTFRCDPISEHNRLYWYRQTLGQGPEFLTYFQNEAQLEKSRLLSDRFSAERPKGSFSTLEIQRTEQGDSAMYLCASSSDRGSTEAFFGQGTRLTVV.

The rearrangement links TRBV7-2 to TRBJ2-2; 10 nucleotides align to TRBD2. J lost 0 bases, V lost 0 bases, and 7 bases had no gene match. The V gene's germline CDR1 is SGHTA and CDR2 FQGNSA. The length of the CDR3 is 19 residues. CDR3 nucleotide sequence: TGTGCCAGCAGCTTAGCGCGGGGAGCGGGAGGGCCGAACACCGGGGAGCTGTTTTTT. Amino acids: CASSLARGAGGPNTGELFF.

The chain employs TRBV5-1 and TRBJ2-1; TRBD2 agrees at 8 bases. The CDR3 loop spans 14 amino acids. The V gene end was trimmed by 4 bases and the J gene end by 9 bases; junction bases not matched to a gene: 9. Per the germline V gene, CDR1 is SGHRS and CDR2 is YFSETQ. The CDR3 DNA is TGCGCCAGCAGCGAGGGACTAGTTGTGGGTGAGCAGTTCTTC. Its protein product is CASSEGLVVGEQFF.

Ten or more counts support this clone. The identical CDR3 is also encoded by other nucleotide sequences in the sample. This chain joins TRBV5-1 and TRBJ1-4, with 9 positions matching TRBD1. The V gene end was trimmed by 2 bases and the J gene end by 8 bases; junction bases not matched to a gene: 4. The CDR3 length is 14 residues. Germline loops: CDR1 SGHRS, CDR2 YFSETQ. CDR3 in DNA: TGCGCCAGCAGCTTCGGGACAGGGAAGGAAAAACTGTTTTTT. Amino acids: CASSFGTGKEKLFF.

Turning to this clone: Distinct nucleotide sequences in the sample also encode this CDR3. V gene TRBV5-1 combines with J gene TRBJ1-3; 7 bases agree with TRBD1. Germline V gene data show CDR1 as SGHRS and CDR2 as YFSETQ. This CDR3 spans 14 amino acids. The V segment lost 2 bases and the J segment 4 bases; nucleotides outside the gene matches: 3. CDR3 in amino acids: CASSFGTAGNTIYF. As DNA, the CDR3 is TGCGCCAGCAGCTTCGGGACAGCCGGAAACACCATATATTTT.

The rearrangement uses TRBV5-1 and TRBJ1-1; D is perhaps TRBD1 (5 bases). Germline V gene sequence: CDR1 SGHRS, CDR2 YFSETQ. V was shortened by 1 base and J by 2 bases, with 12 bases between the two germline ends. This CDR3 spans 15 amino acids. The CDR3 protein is CASSLFGGDNTEAFF. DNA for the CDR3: TGCGCCAGCAGCTTGTTCGGGGGGGACAACACTGAAGCTTTCTTT.